A single T cell receptor (beta chain) is shown here with its context. This clone was found once. The clone's antigen remains unknown. No much larger clone exists at a distance of one base, and base qualities are not known. Whole blood was collected in K2EDTA tubes by collaborating institutions according to the institutions' own protocols. For TCRbeta analysis, collaborators shipped samples in one of three forms: frozen whole blood, isolated PBMCs, or DNA extracted from either of those sample types. CDR1 and CDR2, per the germline V gene, are SGHAT and FQNNGV. The germline V end is reduced by 4 bases and the J end by 3 bases; junction bases left unmatched: 2. The CDR3, from cysteine to phenylalanine, totals 13 residues. Of all the DNA, just the CDR3 is kept, 39 bases in frame from base 1. The immunoSEQ Assay, a bias-controlled multiplex PCR, was used to amplify TCRbeta CDR3 regions from genomic DNA. In the paper's pipeline: Within the assay, amplification of reference gene primers was used to estimate how many nucleated cells each sample contained. To quantify the absolute abundance of each unique TCRbeta CDR3 rearrangement, sequence reads were collapsed and filtered. Productive Simpson clonality was computed per sample as the square root of Simpson's diversity index over productive rearrangements. TCRdb took over this immuneACCESS table, retaining in-frame rearrangements with V and J assigned. Such tables are incomplete; in checked studies, under half of the missing clones stem from an unresolved V gene, and the remainder is unexplained. That table furnishes V, J and clone size, whereas the DNA furnished D and trimming. The sample table records about 98,000 clones; about nine tenths of these occur just once. Of the sample, approximately 10% falls within the top ten clones.

The data were taken from a study of blood T cell repertoires in COVID-19 (TCRdb year 2020). A note on the overall study: The collaborator samples originated in the United States, Italy and Spain and spanned the acute and convalescent phases of COVID-19. A de-identified subject ID, COVID-19 status, age in years and sex were almost always included in the sample metadata. The prospective study material was composed of cDNA or gDNA derived from T cells, B-cell-depleted T cells, or PBMCs. The samples were drawn from the first 160 participants of the ongoing ImmuneRACE study and from some 1,300 subjects provided by 6 global collaborators. Deeply sampled blood TCRbeta repertoires from subjects exposed to, actively infected with, or recovered from COVID-19 were included in the dataset. A freely available public database, intended as a resource for researchers studying the immune response to SARS-CoV-2, is where the repertoires were released. Where HLA class I and class II types were available, the types were taken from metadata supplied by the sample provider, not from assay-based typing.

Overall results and qualifications from the work: The quantity of clinical and demographic metadata differed by source and by participant and was supplied without curation.

This sequence uses TRBV11-2 and TRBJ2-7; a stretch of 8 junction bases matches TRBD1. The specimen was peripheral blood. This receptor was taken from a man over 45 with acute or convalescent COVID-19. The CDR3 protein: CASSYGQGYEQYF. At the DNA level, the sequence is TGTGCCAGCAGCTATGGACAGGGCTACGAGCAGTACTTC.